The rows below give T cell receptor beta chains drawn from one sample of a study of T cells in Graves' hyperthyroidism and ophthalmopathy. TCRdb called the multiplex PCR reads again in MiXCR, with one record for every CDR3 protein. The sample holds 300,000 to 450,000 distinct CDR3 sequences; about a sixth are singletons and the top ten take 34%. The specimen sequenced was blood. The receptors derive from a woman between 25 and 40 years old with Graves' hyperthyroidism that later progressed to Graves' ophthalmopathy. Each CDR3 is given with its conserved first and last residue. Each record gives: V gene, J gene, clone size, CDR3 protein. Only some rows state a clone size, as once, few, many or a class for expanded clones.

v_gene: TRBV6-2/TRBV6-3
j_gene: TRBJ1-1
abundance: many
CDR3aa: CASSYSRGMSRSTFF

v_gene: TRBV7-9
j_gene: TRBJ2-1
abundance: few
CDR3aa: CASSFTLLAGAYNEQFF

v_gene: TRBV30
j_gene: TRBJ1-3
abundance: NA
CDR3aa: CAWSVPDRLSGNTIYF

v_gene: TRBV2
j_gene: TRBJ2-7
abundance: many
CDR3aa: CASSDSGEGTLTYEQYF

v_gene: TRBV29-1
j_gene: TRBJ1-2
abundance: many
CDR3aa: CSVDEGQGAVGYTF

v_gene: TRBV12-3/TRBV12-4
j_gene: TRBJ2-4
abundance: NA
CDR3aa: CASTPARVGLKNIQYF

v_gene: TRBV7-9
j_gene: TRBJ1-1
abundance: many
CDR3aa: CASSSTDRDTEAFF

v_gene: TRBV13
j_gene: TRBJ2-7
abundance: many
CDR3aa: CASSLVRLGEQYF

v_gene: TRBV27
j_gene: TRBJ2-1
abundance: many
CDR3aa: CASSSRPDEQFF

v_gene: TRBV2
j_gene: TRBJ1-1
abundance: many
CDR3aa: CARSVGETEAFF

v_gene: TRBV12-3/TRBV12-4
j_gene: TRBJ1-1
abundance: many
CDR3aa: CASTPLGEVIAGEAFF

v_gene: TRBV7-8
j_gene: TRBJ1-1
abundance: many
CDR3aa: CASSLSAANTEAFF

v_gene: TRBV27
j_gene: TRBJ2-6
abundance: few
CDR3aa: CASSSIHGWAGANVLTF

v_gene: TRBV11-2
j_gene: TRBJ1-2
abundance: many
CDR3aa: CASTSTGPSANYGYTF

v_gene: TRBV3-1
j_gene: TRBJ2-7
abundance: NA
CDR3aa: CASSPPWGLAGGIEQYF

v_gene: TRBV20-1
j_gene: TRBJ2-5
abundance: NA
CDR3aa: CSAREAGGQETQYF

v_gene: TRBV9
j_gene: TRBJ1-4
abundance: many
CDR3aa: CASSVHDRDNEKLFF

v_gene: TRBV15
j_gene: TRBJ2-2
abundance: few
CDR3aa: CATSRDLSNTGELFF

v_gene: TRBV12-3/TRBV12-4
j_gene: TRBJ2-3
abundance: many
CDR3aa: CASSFTRTQYF

v_gene: TRBV12-3/TRBV12-4
j_gene: TRBJ2-5
abundance: NA
CDR3aa: CASMESNQETQYF

v_gene: TRBV28
j_gene: TRBJ2-1
abundance: many
CDR3aa: CASIRQGEQQFF

v_gene: TRBV18
j_gene: TRBJ1-2
abundance: many
CDR3aa: CASSPSVDADPYYGYTF

v_gene: TRBV6-5
j_gene: TRBJ1-2
abundance: NA
CDR3aa: CASSYRGYHGYTF

v_gene: TRBV9
j_gene: TRBJ1-6
abundance: many
CDR3aa: CASSLATGSGNSPLHF

v_gene: TRBV27
j_gene: TRBJ1-2
abundance: NA
CDR3aa: CASSFSQGAYGGYTF

v_gene: TRBV4-1
j_gene: TRBJ1-5
abundance: NA
CDR3aa: CASSPQQGNHNQPQHF

v_gene: TRBV3-1
j_gene: TRBJ1-1
abundance: few
CDR3aa: CASSQTSGRHEAFF

v_gene: TRBV20-1
j_gene: TRBJ2-7
abundance: NA
CDR3aa: CSARPRVSGYEQYF

v_gene: TRBV6-1
j_gene: TRBJ2-7
abundance: many
CDR3aa: CASLRDRGTYEQYF

v_gene: TRBV6-5
j_gene: TRBJ1-5
abundance: few
CDR3aa: CASSYSSGGTSNQPQHF

v_gene: TRBV6-1
j_gene: TRBJ2-7
abundance: many
CDR3aa: CASRGFQGLGEQYF

v_gene: TRBV20-1
j_gene: TRBJ1-4
abundance: NA
CDR3aa: CSAYGMQEKLFF

v_gene: TRBV28
j_gene: TRBJ2-7
abundance: many
CDR3aa: CASRNRGSPYEQYF

v_gene: TRBV7-9
j_gene: TRBJ2-5
abundance: few
CDR3aa: CASSPGQYQETQYF

v_gene: TRBV30
j_gene: TRBJ1-1
abundance: many
CDR3aa: CAWSWTGNTEAFF

v_gene: TRBV10-3
j_gene: TRBJ1-1
abundance: few
CDR3aa: CAIRPTGVTEAFF

v_gene: TRBV29-1
j_gene: TRBJ1-2
abundance: NA
CDR3aa: CSVEKENGYAF

v_gene: TRBV6-4
j_gene: TRBJ1-2
abundance: NA
CDR3aa: CASSDGQGAHHGYTF

v_gene: TRBV20-1
j_gene: TRBJ2-5
abundance: few
CDR3aa: CSATSPGGLETQYF

v_gene: TRBV20-1
j_gene: TRBJ2-5
abundance: NA
CDR3aa: CSARYGLLQETQYF

v_gene: TRBV11-3
j_gene: TRBJ2-3
abundance: NA
CDR3aa: CASSSRRDDTDTQYF

v_gene: TRBV2
j_gene: TRBJ1-5
abundance: few
CDR3aa: CASSNAYSNQPQHF

v_gene: TRBV2
j_gene: TRBJ2-2
abundance: NA
CDR3aa: CASSQDRRGPNTGELFF

v_gene: TRBV20-1
j_gene: TRBJ2-3
abundance: many
CDR3aa: CSARVIPGLAGEDTDTQYF

v_gene: TRBV12-3/TRBV12-4
j_gene: TRBJ2-7
abundance: many
CDR3aa: CASSGGYGSYEQYF

v_gene: TRBV2
j_gene: TRBJ2-2
abundance: NA
CDR3aa: CASSGLSDTGELFF

v_gene: TRBV2
j_gene: TRBJ1-2
abundance: many
CDR3aa: CASASLTGEDYGYTF

v_gene: TRBV3-1
j_gene: TRBJ2-5
abundance: many
CDR3aa: CASSQVVRGSVGQETQYF

v_gene: TRBV11-2
j_gene: TRBJ2-1
abundance: NA
CDR3aa: CASSLAFRDRHSNEQFF

v_gene: TRBV4-1
j_gene: TRBJ2-7
abundance: few
CDR3aa: CASSTRRAYEQYF

v_gene: TRBV29-1
j_gene: TRBJ1-1
abundance: NA
CDR3aa: CSVTWEWRASLNTEAFF

v_gene: TRBV29-1
j_gene: TRBJ2-1
abundance: few
CDR3aa: CSVEETDRGPYNEQFF

v_gene: TRBV19
j_gene: TRBJ1-2
abundance: NA
CDR3aa: CASTPGQGTYGYTF

v_gene: TRBV10-3
j_gene: TRBJ2-7
abundance: many
CDR3aa: CAISEWDRGYEQYF